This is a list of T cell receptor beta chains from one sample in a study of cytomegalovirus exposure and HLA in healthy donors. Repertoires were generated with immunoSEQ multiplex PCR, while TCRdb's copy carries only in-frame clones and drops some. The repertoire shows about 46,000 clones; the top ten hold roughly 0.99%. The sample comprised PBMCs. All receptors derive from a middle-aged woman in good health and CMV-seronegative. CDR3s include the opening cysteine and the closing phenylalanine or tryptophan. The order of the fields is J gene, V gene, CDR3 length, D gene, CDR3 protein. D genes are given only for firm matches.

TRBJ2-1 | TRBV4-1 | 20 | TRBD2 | CASSQDQGRIRGGLDNEQFF
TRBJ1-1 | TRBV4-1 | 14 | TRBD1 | CASSHLRQGRQAFF
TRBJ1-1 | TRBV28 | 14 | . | CASRGGASWVEAFF
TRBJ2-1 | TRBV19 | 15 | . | CASSIPTGSDNEQFF
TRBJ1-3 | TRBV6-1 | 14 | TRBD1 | CASSRTGAGNTIYF
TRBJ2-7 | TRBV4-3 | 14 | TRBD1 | CASSQVDRGYEQYF
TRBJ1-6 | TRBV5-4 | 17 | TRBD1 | CASSSGTGLFGNSPLHF
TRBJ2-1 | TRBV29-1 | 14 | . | CSVEEPGMRNEQFF
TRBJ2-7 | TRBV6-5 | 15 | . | CASSYSFNDPSEQYF
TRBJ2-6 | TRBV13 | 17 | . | CASSFGQGPSGANVLTF
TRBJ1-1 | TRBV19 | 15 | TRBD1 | CASSGRERGPTEAFF
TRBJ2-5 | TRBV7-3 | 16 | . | CASSSKGSGMGETQYF
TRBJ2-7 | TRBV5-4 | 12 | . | CASSIESYEQYF
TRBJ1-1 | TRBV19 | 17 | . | CASSIPPLDSVNTEAFF
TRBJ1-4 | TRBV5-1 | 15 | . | CASSPTEPINEKLFF
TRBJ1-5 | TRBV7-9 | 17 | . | CASSFVLGAASNQPQHF
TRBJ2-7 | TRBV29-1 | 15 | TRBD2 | CSVGTSAIPDREQYF
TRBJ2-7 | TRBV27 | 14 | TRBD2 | CASSLTSGSYEQYF
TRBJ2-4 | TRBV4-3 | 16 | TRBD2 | CASSLGLAGGENIQYF
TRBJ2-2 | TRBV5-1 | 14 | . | CASSLVDSGGELFF
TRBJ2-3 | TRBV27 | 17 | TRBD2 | CASSLRTSGRAIDTQYF
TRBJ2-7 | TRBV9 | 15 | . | CASSVRGIGTNEQYF
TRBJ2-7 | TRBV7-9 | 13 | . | CASSLSGVAEQYF
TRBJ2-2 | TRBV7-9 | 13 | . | CASGGLSSGELFF
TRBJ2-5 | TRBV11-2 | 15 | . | CASSLVGRRGETQYF
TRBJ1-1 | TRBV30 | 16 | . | CAWSVSGSGLVTEAFF
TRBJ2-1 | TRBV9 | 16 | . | CASSVDEGGSYNEQFF
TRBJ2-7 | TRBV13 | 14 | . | CASSLGALNYEQYF
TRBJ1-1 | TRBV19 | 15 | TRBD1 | CASKEAGGLNTEAFF
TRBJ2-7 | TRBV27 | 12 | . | CASSLGGVEQYF
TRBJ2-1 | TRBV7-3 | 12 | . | CASSYREGEQFF
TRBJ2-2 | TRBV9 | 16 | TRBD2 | CASSPPRTSGTGELFF
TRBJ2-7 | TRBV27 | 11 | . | CASSQGGEQYF
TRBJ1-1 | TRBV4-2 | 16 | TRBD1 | CASSQVLGQGETEAFF
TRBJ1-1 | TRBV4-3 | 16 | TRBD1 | CASSHGRQGANTEAFF
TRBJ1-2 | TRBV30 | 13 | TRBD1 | CAWSADRGRGYTF
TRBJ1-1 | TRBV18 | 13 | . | CASSTGREERAFF
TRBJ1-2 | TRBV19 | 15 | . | CASSPETVPIYGYTF
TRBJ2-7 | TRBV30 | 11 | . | CAARDMYEQYF
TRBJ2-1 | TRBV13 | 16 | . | CASRFSERAIYNEQFF
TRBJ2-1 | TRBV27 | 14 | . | CASRTERLGSEQFF
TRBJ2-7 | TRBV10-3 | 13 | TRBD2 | CAIGGGGAYEQYF
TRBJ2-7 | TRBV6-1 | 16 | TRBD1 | CASSDSWGQGPYEQYF
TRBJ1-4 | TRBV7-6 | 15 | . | CASSLVAGFSEKLFF
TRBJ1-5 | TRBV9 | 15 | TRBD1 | CASSVEGTGNQPQHF